The T cell receptor (beta chain) under discussion was sequenced for a study of blood T cell repertoires in COVID-19. Profiling relied on immunoSEQ multiplex PCR, and the TCRdb table lists in-frame clones only, not all of them. The table shows over 150,000 clones, with around nine tenths occurring only once. Trimming removed 3 bases at V and 5 bases at J, with 16 bases between. Germline V gene lookup returns CDR1 GTSNPN and CDR2 SVGIG (reference sequence). This CDR3 is 14 amino acids long. The receptor comes from a man aged 50 to 60 with COVID-19, enrolled during active disease. The V gene is TRBV30, the J gene TRBJ1-1; D is possibly TRBD1 (5 bases). The sample comprised peripheral blood. This CDR3 reads CAWSPGVSRTEAFF. CDR3 sequence (DNA): TGTGCCTGGAGCCCGGGGGTAAGTAGGACTGAAGCTTTCTTT.